The 10 T cell receptor beta chains below come from one sample, sequenced in a study of shared clonotypes between healthy human individuals. Sequenced by immunoSEQ multiplex PCR; TCRdb stores in-frame clones only, minus some. The sample consists of 2 million to 3 million clones, roughly 92% of them appearing once. Input material: naive CD4+ T cells sorted from blood. Subset: CD45RA+ positively selected. The receptor source for this set is a man between 18 and 29 years old in good health.

In its sample, this clone was seen once. A junction boundary mismatches the germline segment, possibly from a read error. CDR3 sequence (DNA): TGTACCAGCAGCCTAGGACTAGCGAGCGTCCAAGAGACCCAGTACTTC. Its translation is CTSSLGLASVQETQYF. The chain is built from TRBV5-4 and TRBJ2-5, with 9 bases that match TRBD2. The CDR3 has 16 amino acids. CDR1 and CDR2 from the germline V gene are SGHNT and YYREEE (reference sequence).

This clone appeared a single time. V is TRBV7-2 and J is TRBJ2-1, with TRBD2 matching 7 bases. Germline V gene lookup returns CDR1 SGHTA and CDR2 FQGNSA. J lost 4 bases, V lost 6 bases, and 6 bases had no gene match. This CDR3 spans 14 amino acids. The CDR3 here is CASRHSGLYNEQFF. CDR3 nucleotide sequence: TGTGCCAGCAGACATAGCGGGCTGTACAATGAGCAGTTCTTC. Full variable domain (rest looked up from reference TRBV7-2 and TRBJ2-1): GAGVSQSPSNKVTEKGKDVELRCDPISGHTALYWYRQSLGQGLEFLIYFQGNSAPDKSGLPSDRFSAERTGGSVSTLTIQRTQQEDSAVYLCASRHSGLYNEQFFGPGTRLTVL.

The rearrangement links TRBV27 to TRBJ2-1; 10 nucleotides align to TRBD1. The CDR3 is made up of 14 amino acids. The V and J ends lost 2 bases and 7 bases, in that order; junction bases with no gene match: 2. In germline, CDR1 is MNHEY, CDR2 SMNVEV (reference sequence). CDR3 bases: TGTGCCAGCAGTTTAGACAGGGGGCCGAATGAGCAGTTCTTC. This translates into CASSLDRGPNEQFF.

This clone has only one observation. V usage is TRBV7-6 and J usage is TRBJ2-3; 8 bases fit TRBD1. The J segment lost 3 bases and the V segment lost 3 bases, leaving 11 bases of the junction unmatched. Germline CDR1 reads SGHVS; CDR2 reads FNYEAQ. The CDR3 runs 17 residues. The chain's CDR3 is CASSLAGGLGKTDTQYF. In nucleotides, the CDR3 is TGTGCCAGCAGCTTGGCAGGGGGCCTTGGGAAGACAGATACGCAGTATTTT.

The chain links TRBV28 to TRBJ1-2; TRBD1 matches 10 bases. V trimming: 5 bases; J trimming: 7 bases; junction bases outside the gene matches: 10. This CDR3 contains 15 residues. Germline CDR1 is MDHEN and CDR2 is SYDVKM. The CDR3 protein is CASSLGQGSVRGYTF. CDR3 coding DNA: TGTGCCAGCAGTCTGGGACAGGGGAGTGTTCGTGGCTACACCTTC.

Notes on this clone: This sample also contains other DNA sequences that code for the same CDR3. The chain joins TRBV18 to TRBJ2-1; TRBD2 matches 9 bases. The CDR3 contains 14 residues. Looked up from germline, CDR1 is KGHSH and CDR2 is LQKENI. After removal of 2 bases from V and 4 bases from J, the junction contained 0 bases not matched to a gene. Here the CDR3 reads CASSPAGGYNEQFF. CDR3 DNA sequence: TGTGCCAGCTCACCAGCGGGAGGGTACAATGAGCAGTTCTTC.

The chain couples TRBV10-3 to TRBJ2-3, with a possible D match to TRBD2 (5 bases). Germline V gives CDR1 ENHRY, CDR2 SYGVKD. This CDR3 comprises 12 residues. V was pared by 5 bases and J by 8 bases, with 11 bases between. The CDR3 DNA is TGTGCCATCAGTTTGGGAGAGGGTACGCAGTATTTT. It is translated as CAISLGEGTQYF.

This clone was recorded only once. The J gene is TRBJ2-5, the V gene TRBV13; TRBD2 might be the D (6 bases). The end of the DNA is better explained by TRBJ2-7, so the J call may be wrong. Per germline, CDR1 PRHDT and CDR2 FYEKMQ (reference sequence). The CDR3 has 15 amino acids. CDR3 in DNA: TGTGCCAGCAGCCATTCCGGGGGTCCAACCTACGAGCAGTACTTC. Amino acids: CASSHSGGPTYEQYF.

The chain employs TRBV19 and TRBJ1-6, with unresolved D. V lost 3 bases, J lost 13 bases, and 19 bases lay in between. Germline V CDR1 and CDR2: LNHDA, SQIVND (reference sequence). This CDR3 comprises 15 residues. The CDR3 bases are TGTGCCAGTAGTATCGGAACATATATCACATTTCCCCTCCACTTT. Translated: CASSIGTYITFPLHF.

This chain connects TRBV5-8 to TRBJ2-1, with no clear D. The ends were cut back, 1 base at V and 3 bases at J, with 2 bases in the middle. The CDR3 loop spans 12 amino acids. The germline V gene encodes CDR1 SGHTS and CDR2 YDEGEE. CDR3 DNA: TGTGCCAGCAGCTTGAACTACAATGAGCAGTTCTTC. This gives the protein CASSLNYNEQFF.